This entry lists 13 T cell receptor beta chains sequenced from one sample in a study of cytomegalovirus exposure and HLA in healthy donors. The PCR ran on 60 Vbeta and 13 Jbeta primers. Sequencing was performed with immunoSEQ multiplex PCR; in TCRdb, only in-frame clones are kept and a portion is missing. The table has 100,000 to 130,000 clones, 77% seen once. Sequencing used PBMCs. These receptor sequences come from a male donor in good health and CMV-seronegative.

There are a few counts of this clone. The chain recombines TRBV29-1 with TRBJ1-2; the D gene is possibly TRBD1 (5 bases). The V end was cut by 6 bases, the J end by 8 bases, with 16 bases between. This CDR3 contains 12 residues. Germline CDR1 reads SQVTM; CDR2 reads ANQGSEA. The chain's CDR3 is CSVTRQTAGYTF. In DNA, the CDR3 is TGCAGCGTCACCCGACAGACCGCGGGCTACACCTTC.

The chain carries TRBV6-1 and TRBJ2-4, with unresolved D. Germline loops: CDR1 MNHNS, CDR2 SASEGT. The ends were cut back, 2 bases at V and 0 bases at J, with 11 bases in the middle. The CDR3 totals 16 residues. The CDR3 nucleotides read TGTGCCAGCAGTGAACGACGGGTGTTAGCCAAAAACATTCAGTACTTC. Its protein is CASSERRVLAKNIQYF.

The chain uses TRBV9 and TRBJ2-4, with 7 positions matching TRBD2. Germline CDR1 is SGDLS and CDR2 is YYNGEE. CDR3 length: 16 amino acids. J was trimmed by 3 bases and V by 1 base; bases with no gene match: 7. For the CDR3, the DNA is TGTGCCAGCAGCGTAACTGCGGGAGTTGACAAAAACATTCAGTACTTC. Protein: CASSVTAGVDKNIQYF.

This clone appeared a few times. The rearrangement links TRBV6-6 to TRBJ2-3; 15 bases fit TRBD2. Germline lookup yields CDR1 MNHNY and CDR2 SVGAGI (reference sequence). This CDR3 is 15 amino acids long. The ends lost 5 bases at V and 10 bases at J; junction bases unmatched: 7. The CDR3, as DNA: TGTGCCAGCAGTCCGCCGGGACTAGCGGGAGGATCGCAGTATTTT. Residues: CASSPPGLAGGSQYF.

This clone turned up a few times. The genes are TRBV6-4 and TRBJ2-1; possibly TRBD2 for D (5 bases). Germline V CDR1 and CDR2: MRHNA, SNTAGT. V lost 5 bases, J lost 0 bases, and 11 bases lay in between. The CDR3 spans 15 residues. CDR3 coding DNA: TGTGCCAGCAGTCTGCTAGCTAGCTCCTACAATGAGCAGTTCTTC. The encoded protein is CASSLLASSYNEQFF.

The chain joins TRBV19 to TRBJ1-1, with D possibly being TRBD1 (5 bases). Trimming removed 6 bases at V and 0 bases at J, with 14 bases between. CDR3 length: 15 amino acids. The V gene's germline CDR1 is LNHDA and CDR2 SQIVND (reference sequence). Written as DNA, the CDR3 is TGTGCCAGTAGCCACAGTCCGGACATGAACACTGAAGCTTTCTTT. Amino acid sequence: CASSHSPDMNTEAFF.

The chain carries TRBV27 and TRBJ1-2, with 8 bases matching TRBD1. The J segment lost 3 bases and the V segment lost 5 bases, leaving 2 bases of the junction unmatched. CDR1 is MNHEY, CDR2 SMNVEV, per germline (reference sequence). This CDR3 is built from 13 residues. CDR3 amino acids: CASSPTGDYGYTF. CDR3 coding DNA: TGTGCCAGCAGTCCGACAGGGGACTATGGCTACACCTTC.

The chain joins TRBV19 to TRBJ1-2, with 11 bases matching TRBD1. V lost 7 bases and J lost 3; bases outside the gene matches: 7. This CDR3 is built from 15 residues. Germline V gene sequence: CDR1 LNHDA, CDR2 SQIVND (reference sequence). CDR3 in DNA: TGTGCCAGTAACAGAGGACAGGGGGCTCACTATGGCTACACCTTC. Translation gives CASNRGQGAHYGYTF.

This chain links TRBV13 with TRBJ2-7; D perhaps matches TRBD2 (6 bases). This CDR3 is 17 amino acids long. Trimming pared 7 bases from V and 0 bases from J, leaving 22 bases between. Germline CDR1 PRHDT, CDR2 FYEKMQ (reference sequence). Written as DNA, the CDR3 is TGTGCCAGCACCTCCCGGAGAAGCGGGTCAAGCTCCTACGAGCAGTACTTC. Its translation is CASTSRRSGSSSYEQYF.

V is TRBV28 and J is TRBJ2-5; 7 bases match TRBD1. The end of the DNA is better explained by TRBJ2-7, so the J call may be wrong. In germline, CDR1 is MDHEN, CDR2 SYDVKM. This CDR3 region has 12 residues. Here the CDR3 reads CASSQTGNEQYF. The CDR3 nucleotides read TGTGCCAGCAGCCAGACAGGGAACGAGCAGTACTTC.

V and J are TRBV11-2 and TRBJ2-2; 9 bases line up with TRBD2. The CDR3 runs to 18 residues. V shed 2 bases, J shed 2 bases, and the junction held 9 bases outside the gene matches. CDR1 is SGHAT and CDR2 is FQNNGV in the germline V gene. CDR3 coding DNA: TGTGCCAGCAGCTTATGGTTTGCGGGAGGGTTAAACACCGGGGAGCTGTTTTTT. Its translation is CASSLWFAGGLNTGELFF.

This sequence joins TRBV7-6 and TRBJ2-7; weak D call: TRBD1 (6 bases). Between the trimmed V and J ends, which lost 2 bases and 0 bases, there was a span of 11 bases. The CDR3 runs 15 residues. Germline CDR1 reads SGHVS; CDR2 reads FNYEAQ. The CDR3: CASSLWQGTSYEQYF. The CDR3 coding sequence is TGTGCCAGCAGCTTATGGCAGGGGACCTCCTACGAGCAGTACTTC.

The rearrangement uses TRBV11-2 and TRBJ2-3; D is ambiguous. The CDR3 loop spans 10 amino acids. V was pared by 9 bases and J by 4 bases, with 5 bases between. In germline, CDR1 is SGHAT, CDR2 FQNNGV. CDR3 amino acids: CASGADTQYF. CDR3 DNA sequence: TGTGCCAGTGGAGCAGATACGCAGTATTTT.